This TCR beta chain derives from a study of cytomegalovirus exposure and HLA in healthy donors. Study information: Prior work identified more than 90 million unique TCR beta sequences in roughly 190 million T cells.

Study outcomes and limitations: Later on, a genetic analysis was performed. It linked a missense variant in DCLRE1C with V- and J-gene trimming of TCR beta. Exclusion applied to some V segments, including TRBV6-2 and TRBV6-3, as they were indistinguishable. Sequencing probably produced one cluster of sequence variants that were highly shared.

Germline V gene sequence: CDR1 SNHLY, CDR2 FYNNEI. The CDR3 spans 13 residues. Trimming cost V 4 bases and J 6 bases; bases outside gene matches: 0. PCR used 60 Vbeta primers and 13 Jbeta primers. Measured with immunoSEQ multiplex PCR; TCRdb has only the in-frame clones, and not every one. The table has roughly 110,000 clones, around 76% seen once. Concerning this clone itself: Its antigen is currently unknown.

The sample consisted of PBMCs. The rearrangement joins TRBV2 to TRBJ2-3, with TRBD2 matching over 11 bases. The TCR originated in a woman in her forties in good health and CMV-seropositive. The CDR3 DNA reads TGTGCCAGCAGTGCTAGCGGGGGGGATACGCAGTATTTT. Protein product: CASSASGGDTQYF.